A single sample gave rise to the 3 T cell receptor beta chains below, sequenced in a study of T cell responses to AZD1222 COVID-19 vaccine. Clones were sequenced by immunoSEQ multiplex PCR, and TCRdb holds only the in-frame ones, with some missing. The sample has more than 120,000 clones, around nine tenths seen once. The material sequenced was peripheral blood, taken 28 days after the second AZD1222 dose. These receptors originate from an adult who received the AZD1222 COVID-19 vaccine.

In this sample, this clone turned up once. V and J are TRBV7-9 and TRBJ2-1; tentative D call: TRBD1 (6 bases). V was shortened by 5 bases and J by 0 bases, with 14 bases between the two germline ends. Germline V gene sequence: CDR1 SEHNR, CDR2 FQNEAQ (reference sequence). The CDR3 contains 16 residues. The CDR3 loop reads CASSPVRGSSYNEQFF. The CDR3 DNA reads TGTGCCAGCAGCCCCGTAAGGGGGAGCTCCTACAATGAGCAGTTCTTC.

The V gene is TRBV6-1, the J gene TRBJ1-3, with D possibly TRBD1 on 6 matching bases. The CDR3 spans 17 residues. The V end was cut by 3 bases, the J end by 0 bases, with 15 bases between. CDR1 and CDR2 (germline): MNHNS, SASEGT. The DNA for the CDR3 is TGTGCCAGCAGTGAGTACAGGGTACTCAACTCTGGAAACACCATATATTTT. Translated, it gives CASSEYRVLNSGNTIYF.

The chain uses TRBV6-2 or TRBV6-3 and TRBJ1-1, with 11 bases identical to TRBD1. The germline gives CDR1 MNHEY, CDR2 SVGEGT. The CDR3 extends over 19 amino acids. V dropped 4 bases and J dropped 4; count of bases not matched to a gene: 17. CDR3 sequence: CASSWTRGQGASAATEAFF. The CDR3, as DNA: TGTGCCAGCAGTTGGACCCGCGGACAGGGGGCATCGGCAGCCACTGAAGCTTTCTTT.